A selection of T cell receptor beta chains follows, all from one sample in a study of blood T cell repertoires in COVID-19. Assay: immunoSEQ multiplex PCR; the TCRdb copy retains only in-frame clones and omits some. This table holds more than 110,000 clones, about nine tenths found once. The sequenced sample was PBMCs or T cells enriched from blood (not recorded which). The receptor set was obtained from a man in his fifties or sixties who had recovered from COVID-19. Both conserved end residues are part of each CDR3. D genes are given only for firm matches. A row's size may be missing; if present it is once, few, many or a size class.

v_call,clone_size,d_call,j_call,cdr3_aa,cdr3_nt
TRBV5-1,NA,NA,TRBJ2-4,CASSPEGPKGAKNIQYF,TGCGCCAGCAGCCCCGAGGGCCCCAAAGGAGCCAAAAACATTCAGTACTTC
TRBV20-1,NA,NA,TRBJ1-1,CSASRETNTEAFF,TGCAGTGCTAGTCGGGAAACGAACACTGAAGCTTTCTTT
TRBV2,NA,TRBD2,TRBJ2-2,CASSASGGTGELFF,TGTGCCAGCAGCGCGAGCGGGGGGACCGGGGAGCTGTTTTTT
TRBV12-3/TRBV12-4,NA,TRBD1,TRBJ1-4,CASRSTGGKLFF,TGTGCCAGTCGAAGCACAGGGGGGAAACTGTTTTTT
TRBV18,NA,TRBD1,TRBJ1-4,CASSRTGQGSGEKLFF,TGTGCCAGCTCACGCACGGGACAGGGATCAGGTGAAAAACTGTTTTTT
TRBV7-3,NA,TRBD2,TRBJ2-2,CASSRTGGNTGELFF,TGTGCCAGCAGCCGCACGGGGGGGAACACCGGGGAGCTGTTTTTT
TRBV9,NA,NA,TRBJ2-2,CASTSRPEGNTGELFF,TGTGCCAGCACATCGCGCCCCGAGGGGAACACCGGGGAGCTGTTTTTT
TRBV3-1/TRBV3-2,NA,TRBD2,TRBJ2-2,CASSGGGTNTGELFF,TGTGCCAGCAGCGGCGGGGGAACAAACACCGGGGAGCTGTTTTTT
TRBV2,NA,TRBD2,TRBJ2-1,CASKRGEYNEQFF,TGTGCCAGCAAGCGGGGAGAGTACAATGAGCAGTTCTTC
TRBV30,NA,NA,TRBJ1-3,CAWSRESPGNTIYF,TGTGCCTGGAGTCGAGAGTCCCCTGGAAACACCATATATTTT
TRBV18,NA,NA,TRBJ1-1,CASSPGGSVEAFF,TGTGCCAGCTCACCGGGAGGAAGTGTTGAAGCTTTCTTT
TRBV27,NA,TRBD1,TRBJ1-6,CASSLSWTGNSPLHF,TGTGCCAGCAGTTTATCCTGGACAGGGAATTCACCCCTCCACTTT
TRBV14,NA,TRBD2,TRBJ2-1,CASSQVASGRAEQFF,TGTGCCAGCAGCCAAGTGGCTAGCGGGAGAGCTGAGCAGTTCTTC
TRBV6-5,NA,NA,TRBJ1-1,CASSVTEMNTEAFF,TGTGCCAGCAGCGTAACAGAGATGAACACTGAAGCTTTCTTT
TRBV24-1,NA,NA,TRBJ1-5,CATSVLRDTYWGQPQHF,TGTGCCACCAGTGTCCTCCGGGACACCTATTGGGGTCAGCCCCAGCATTTT
TRBV28,NA,NA,TRBJ1-1,CASRPTGKNTEAFF,TGTGCCAGCAGACCGACAGGCAAGAACACTGAAGCTTTCTTT
TRBV16,NA,NA,TRBJ1-3,CASSQLAGPSGNTIYF,TGTGCCAGCAGCCAACTGGCAGGGCCTTCTGGAAACACCATATATTTT
TRBV7-9,NA,TRBD1,TRBJ1-2,CASSKPSGQGAGYTF,TGTGCCAGCAGCAAACCCTCGGGACAGGGGGCTGGCTACACCTTC
TRBV28,once,NA,TRBJ2-1,CASSFTVTRETGDEQFF,TGTGCCAGCAGTTTCACAGTGACGCGGGAAACGGGGGATGAGCAGTTCTTC
TRBV2,NA,TRBD1,TRBJ1-4,CASREDRVGTEKLFF,TGTGCCAGCAGGGAGGACAGGGTGGGGACGGAAAAACTGTTTTTT
TRBV9,NA,TRBD1,TRBJ1-2,CASSPGQSRGYTF,TGTGCCAGCAGCCCGGGACAGTCCCGTGGCTACACCTTC
TRBV5-1,NA,NA,TRBJ1-2,CASSFEGIGYGYTF,TGCGCCAGCAGCTTTGAGGGCATAGGCTATGGCTACACCTTC
TRBV28,NA,NA,TRBJ1-2,CASSREWNYGYTF,TGTGCCAGCAGCCGAGAATGGAACTATGGCTACACCTTC